Presented here are 14 T cell receptor beta chains from one specimen sequenced in a study of regulatory T cells in long-lasting Graves disease. Stated time point: newly diagnosed GD, antithyroid drugs for less than 3 months. Isolated PBMC RNA provided the starting material for the TCR library. For TCR beta, libraries came from iRepertoire HTBI primers and Arm-PCR of CDR3 regions. TCRdb ran MiXCR on the multiplex PCR reads and lists one entry per CDR3 protein. Found here are roughly 420,000 distinct CDR3 sequences, less than 20% of them singletons; the top ten hold around 10%. These same records also appear under a second study, on T cells in Graves' hyperthyroidism and ophthalmopathy.

The specimen was peripheral blood mononuclear cells (PBMCs), collected at new diagnosis, from a patient treated with antithyroid drugs. Receptors originate from a woman in her thirties with Graves disease.

This chain uses TRBV6-1 with TRBJ2-7, with TRBD2 matching over 12 bases. V lost 6 bases to trimming and J lost 8 bases; unmatched junction nucleotides: 8. Germline CDR1 is MNHNS and CDR2 is SASEGT. CDR3 length: 14 residues. This CDR3 is CASRRLAGDPQQYF. The CDR3 nucleotides read TGTGCCAGCAGACGACTAGCGGGAGACCCCCAGCAGTACTTC.

There are many counts of this clonotype. An end of the junction does not agree with germline; a read error may underlie this. The V call is TRBV7-8, the J call TRBJ2-3; 10 bases align to TRBD1. CDR1 and CDR2 from the germline V gene are SGHVS and FQNEAQ. The CDR3 runs to 14 residues. The CDR3 DNA follows: TGTGCCAGCAGCTTCACGACAGGGGGCGCGTCGCAATATTTT. It translates to CASSFTTGGASQYF.

This clonotype has a handful of counts. This chain connects TRBV7-9 to TRBJ2-2; 8 bases align to TRBD2. Germline values: CDR1 SEHNR, CDR2 FQNEAQ (reference sequence). The CDR3 runs to 16 residues. The CDR3 coding sequence is TGTGCTCGCGCGGGAGGCGGGTATTCGAACACCGGGGAGCTGTTTTTT. It encodes CARAGGGYSNTGELFF.

This clonotype was counted between two and nine times. This chain links TRBV6-1 with TRBJ1-2; D gene uncertain. The germline V gene encodes CDR1 MNHNS and CDR2 SASEGT. V shed 6 bases and J shed 3 bases, with 11 bases lying between them. The CDR3 has 13 residues. Here the CDR3 DNA reads TGTGCCAGCAGAAAAGACACCTACTATGGCTACACCTTC. Its translation: CASRKDTYYGYTF.

The genes are TRBV3-1 and TRBJ1-5; no firm D call. The CDR3 is 15 amino acids. In germline, CDR1 is LGHDT, CDR2 YNNKEL (reference sequence). V was clipped by 0 bases and J by 0 bases, with 6 bases between them. CDR3 in DNA: TGTGCCAGCAGCCAAGATGGGATTAGCAATCAGCCCCAGCATTTT. It specifies CASSQDGISNQPQHF.

Ten or more counts support this clonotype. This chain uses TRBV3-1 with TRBJ1-3; D unclear. Trimming took 1 base from V and 0 from J, leaving 4 bases between them. From germline, CDR1 is LGHDT and CDR2 YNNKEL (reference sequence). This CDR3 region has 14 residues. As DNA, the CDR3 is TGTGCCAGCAGCCAAGCCAGCTCTGGAAACACCATATATTTT. This gives the protein CASSQASSGNTIYF.

In the case of this clonotype: A much larger clone differs by one base, so this may be a read error. The gene calls are TRBV2 and TRBJ2-1, with D possibly matching TRBD1 (6 bases). The CDR3 sequence is 14 residues long. Per the germline V gene, CDR1 is SNHLY and CDR2 is FYNNEI. The V and J ends lost 6 bases and 4 bases respectively, with 13 bases between them. The CDR3 protein is CASRGGQPYNEQFF. CDR3 bases: TGTGCCAGCAGAGGCGGACAGCCTTACAATGAGCAGTTCTTC.

On this clonotype itself: It is likely a read error: a sequence one base away is far more abundant. The chain recombines TRBV7-9 with TRBJ2-7; D not certain. Trimming shortened V by 4 bases and J by 2 bases, and 9 bases separated the two germline ends. CDR3 length: 13 amino acids. Germline V CDR1 and CDR2: SEHNR, FQNEAQ (reference sequence). The CDR3 region is CASSYPPTYEQYF. The CDR3 bases are TGTGCCAGCAGCTACCCGCCGACCTACGAGCAGTACTTC.

Notes on this clonotype: With a much larger clone just one base away, this may be a read error. The J gene is TRBJ2-3, the V gene TRBV2; 11 nucleotides line up with TRBD2. The CDR3 sequence is 16 residues long. Unmatched junction bases numbered 8, after V lost 3 bases and J lost 6 bases. Germline CDR1 and CDR2: SNHLY and FYNNEI. The CDR3 nucleotides read TGTGCCAGCAGTGATGCGCATAGCGGGAGGGGGGATACGCAGTATTTT. It encodes CASSDAHSGRGDTQYF.

This clonotype was picked up many times. The chain joins TRBV12-3 or TRBV12-4 to TRBJ1-2, with 7 bases that match TRBD1. With V trimmed by 6 bases and J by 5 bases, 6 bases remained unmatched. The CDR3 contains 13 residues. CDR3 amino acids: CASSPQGEYGYTF. CDR3 in DNA: TGTGCCAGCAGCCCGCAGGGGGAATATGGCTACACCTTC.

Comments on this clonotype: The likely explanation is a read error, given a far larger clone one base away. The chain links TRBV5-1 to TRBJ1-5; 7 bases match TRBD1. Germline values: CDR1 SGHRS, CDR2 YFSETQ. V was clipped by 7 bases and J by 1 base; unmatched bases: 5. The CDR3 length is 14 residues. Written as DNA, the CDR3 is TGCGCCAGCGGCCCGACAGGGAGCAATCAGCCCCAGCATTTT. It codes for CASGPTGSNQPQHF.

This clonotype was detected ten times or more. The rearrangement links TRBV20-1 to TRBJ2-7; maybe TRBD2 (6 bases). Germline lookup yields CDR1 DFQATT and CDR2 SNEGSKA (reference sequence). This CDR3 has 12 amino acids. Trimming left V 7 bases short and J 3 bases short, with 13 bases between. The CDR3 nucleotides are TGCAGTGGGATTAGCGGCCTCTACGAGCAGTACTTC. It yields the protein CSGISGLYEQYF.

Ten or more counts support this clonotype. This rearrangement joins TRBV18 to TRBJ1-4; D gene uncertain. This CDR3 region has 14 residues. The V gene lost 3 bases and the J gene lost 4 bases, with 9 bases spanning the gap. CDR1 and CDR2 (germline): KGHSH, LQKENI. For the CDR3, the DNA is TGTGCCAGCTCACCGGTCAGGTTTAATGAAAAACTGTTTTTT. Translation gives CASSPVRFNEKLFF. The full variable domain, its missing parts supplied by reference TRBV18 and TRBJ1-4, is NAGVMQNPRHLVRRRGQEARLRCSPMKGHSHVYWYRQLPEEGLKFMVYLQKENIIDESGMPKERFSAEFPKEGPSILRIQQVVRGDSAAYFCASSPVRFNEKLFFGSGTQLSVL.

As for this clonotype: At one end, the junction sequence differs from germline, possibly due to a read error. The chain couples TRBV14 to TRBJ2-1; 10 bases are a match to TRBD1. The CDR3 is 15 amino acids. Looked up from germline, CDR1 is SGHDN and CDR2 is FVKESK. CDR3 in amino acids: CASSQEGQGWDEQSF. The CDR3 nucleotides read TGTGCCAGCAGCCAAGAGGGACAGGGGTGGGATGAGCAGTCCTTC.